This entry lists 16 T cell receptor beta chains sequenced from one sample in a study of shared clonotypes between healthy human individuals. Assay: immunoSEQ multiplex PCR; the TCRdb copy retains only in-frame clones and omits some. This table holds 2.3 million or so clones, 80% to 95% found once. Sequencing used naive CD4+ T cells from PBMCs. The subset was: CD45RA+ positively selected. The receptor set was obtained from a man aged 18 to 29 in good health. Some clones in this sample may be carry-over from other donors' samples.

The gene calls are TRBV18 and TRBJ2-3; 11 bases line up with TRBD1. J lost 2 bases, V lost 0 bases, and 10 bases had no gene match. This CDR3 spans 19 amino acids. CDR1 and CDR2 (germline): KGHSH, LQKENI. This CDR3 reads CASSPPSGQGARVTDTQYF. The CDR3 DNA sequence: TGTGCCAGCTCACCACCTTCCGGACAGGGGGCGCGGGTCACAGATACGCAGTATTTT.

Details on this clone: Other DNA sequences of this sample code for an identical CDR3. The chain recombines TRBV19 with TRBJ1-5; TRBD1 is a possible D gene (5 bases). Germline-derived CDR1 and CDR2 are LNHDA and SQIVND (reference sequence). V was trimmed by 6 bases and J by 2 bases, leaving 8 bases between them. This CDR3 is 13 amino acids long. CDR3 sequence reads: CASRGGGNQPQHF. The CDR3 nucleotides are TGTGCCAGTAGGGGGGGTGGCAATCAGCCCCAGCATTTT.

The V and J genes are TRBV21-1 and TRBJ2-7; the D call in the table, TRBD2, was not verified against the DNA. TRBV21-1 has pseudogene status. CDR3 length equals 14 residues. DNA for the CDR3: TGTGCCAGCAGCAACCGGGACTGGGCCTCCGAGCAGTACTTC. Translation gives CASSNRDWASEQYF.

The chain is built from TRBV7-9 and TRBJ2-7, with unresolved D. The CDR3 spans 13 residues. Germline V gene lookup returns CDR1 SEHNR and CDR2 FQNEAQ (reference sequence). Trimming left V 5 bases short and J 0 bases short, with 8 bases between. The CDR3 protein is CASSIENSYEQYF. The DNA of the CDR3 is TGTGCCAGCAGCATCGAAAACTCCTACGAGCAGTACTTC.

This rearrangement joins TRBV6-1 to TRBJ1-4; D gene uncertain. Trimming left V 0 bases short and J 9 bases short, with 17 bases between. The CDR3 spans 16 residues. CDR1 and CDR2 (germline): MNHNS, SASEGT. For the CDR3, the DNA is TGTGCCAGCAGTGAAGCAGGAGTTTCCACAAGGAAAAAACTGTTTTTT. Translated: CASSEAGVSTRKKLFF.

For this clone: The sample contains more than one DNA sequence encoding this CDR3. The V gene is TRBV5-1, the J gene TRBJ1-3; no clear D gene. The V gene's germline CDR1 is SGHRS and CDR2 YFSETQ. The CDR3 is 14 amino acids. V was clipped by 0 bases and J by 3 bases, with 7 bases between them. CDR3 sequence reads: CASSLVGYGNTIYF. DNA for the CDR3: TGCGCCAGCAGCTTGGTGGGGTATGGAAACACCATATATTTT. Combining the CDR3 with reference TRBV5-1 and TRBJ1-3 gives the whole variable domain KAGVTQTPRYLIKTRGQQVTLSCSPISGHRSVSWYQQTPGQGLQFLFEYFSETQRNKGNFPGRFSGRQFSNSRSEMNVSTLELGDSALYLCASSLVGYGNTIYFGEGSWLTVV.

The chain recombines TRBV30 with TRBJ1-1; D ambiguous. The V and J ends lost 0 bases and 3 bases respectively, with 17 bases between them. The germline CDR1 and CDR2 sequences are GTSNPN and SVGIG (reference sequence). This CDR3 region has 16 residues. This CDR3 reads CAWSVLARTWDTEAFF. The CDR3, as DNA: TGTGCCTGGAGTGTACTAGCAAGGACCTGGGACACTGAAGCTTTCTTT.

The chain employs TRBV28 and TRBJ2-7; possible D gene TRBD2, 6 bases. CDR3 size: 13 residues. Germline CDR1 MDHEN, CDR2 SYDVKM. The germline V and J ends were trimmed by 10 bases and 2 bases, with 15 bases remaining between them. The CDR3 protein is CATWSSGTYEQYF. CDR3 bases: TGTGCCACCTGGAGTAGCGGAACCTACGAGCAGTACTTC.

CDR3 nucleotides: TGTGCCAGCAGTGACGGGAAGAAAAGCACAGATACGCAGTATTTT. The encoded protein is CASSDGKKSTDTQYF. J is TRBJ2-3 and V is TRBV25-1; D possibly corresponds to TRBD2 (5 bases). The length of the CDR3 is 15 residues. The germline V and J ends were trimmed by 3 bases and 0 bases, with 10 bases remaining between them. From germline, CDR1 is MGHDK and CDR2 SYGVNS.

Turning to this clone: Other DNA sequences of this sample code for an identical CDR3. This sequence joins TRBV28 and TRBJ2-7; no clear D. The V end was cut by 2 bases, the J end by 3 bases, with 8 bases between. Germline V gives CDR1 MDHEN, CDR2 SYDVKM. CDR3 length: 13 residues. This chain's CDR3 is CASSLGTVYEQYF. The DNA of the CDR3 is TGTGCCAGCAGTTTAGGTACAGTCTACGAGCAGTACTTC.

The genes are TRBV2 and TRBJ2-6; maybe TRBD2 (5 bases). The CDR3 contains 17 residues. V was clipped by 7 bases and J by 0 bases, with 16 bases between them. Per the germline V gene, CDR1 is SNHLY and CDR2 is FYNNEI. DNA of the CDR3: TGTGCCAGCACTACTCTCGGAGGACCCTCTGGGGCCAACGTCCTGACTTTC. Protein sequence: CASTTLGGPSGANVLTF. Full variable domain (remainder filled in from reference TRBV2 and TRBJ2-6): EPEVTQTPSHQVTQMGQEVILRCVPISNHLYFYWYRQILGQKVEFLVSFYNNEISEKSEIFDDQFSVERPDGSNFTLKIRSTKLEDSAMYFCASTTLGGPSGANVLTFGAGSRLTVL.

The CDR3 protein is CASSFPGHQWGGAFF. In DNA, the CDR3 is TGTGCCAGCAGTTTCCCGGGACATCAGTGGGGGGGAGCTTTCTTT. The chain employs TRBV28 and TRBJ1-1, with a tentative D call TRBD1 (6 bases). The CDR3 extends over 15 amino acids. Germline CDR1 MDHEN, CDR2 SYDVKM. Trimming cost V 3 bases and J 10 bases, with 21 bases left between them.

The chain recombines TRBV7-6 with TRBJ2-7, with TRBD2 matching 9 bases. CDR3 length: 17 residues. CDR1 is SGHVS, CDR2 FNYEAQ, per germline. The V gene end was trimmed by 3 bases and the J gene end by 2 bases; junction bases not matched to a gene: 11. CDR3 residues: CASSLGGSGSGAYEQYF. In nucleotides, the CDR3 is TGTGCCAGCAGCTTGGGAGGTAGCGGGAGCGGGGCCTACGAGCAGTACTTC. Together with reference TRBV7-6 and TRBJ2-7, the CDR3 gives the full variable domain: GAGVSQSPRYKVTKRGQDVALRCDPISGHVSLYWYRQALGQGPEFLTYFNYEAQQDKSGLPNDRFSAERPEGSISTLTIQRTEQRDSAMYRCASSLGGSGSGAYEQYFGPGTRLTVT.

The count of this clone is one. The CDR3 nucleotides are TGTGCCATCAGTGAGTCTATTGACTATGGCTACACCTTC. Protein product: CAISESIDYGYTF. This chain connects TRBV10-3 to TRBJ1-2; D gene ambiguous. V was shortened by 0 bases and J by 3 bases, with 5 bases between the two germline ends. The CDR3 extends over 13 amino acids. Germline values: CDR1 ENHRY, CDR2 SYGVKD.

The CDR3 bases are TGTGCCAGCAGTTCCAGGGGGCGCGGGAGCACTGAAGCTTTCTTT. It codes for CASSSRGRGSTEAFF. V usage is TRBV28 and J usage is TRBJ1-1; TRBD1 agrees at 8 bases. With V trimmed by 4 bases and J by 4 bases, 8 bases remained unmatched. Germline loops: CDR1 MDHEN, CDR2 SYDVKM. There are 15 residues in the CDR3.

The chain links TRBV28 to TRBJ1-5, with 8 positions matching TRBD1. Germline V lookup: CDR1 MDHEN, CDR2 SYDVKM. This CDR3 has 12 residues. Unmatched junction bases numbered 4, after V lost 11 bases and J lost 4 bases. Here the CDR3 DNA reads TGTGCCGTGCACAGGGGGAATCAGCCCCAGCATTTT. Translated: CAVHRGNQPQHF. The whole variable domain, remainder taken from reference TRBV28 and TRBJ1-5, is DVKVTQSSRYLVKRTGEKVFLECVQDMDHENMFWYRQDPGLGLRLIYFSYDVKMKEKGDIPEGYSVSREKKERFSLILESASTNQTSMYLCAVHRGNQPQHFGDGTRLSIL.